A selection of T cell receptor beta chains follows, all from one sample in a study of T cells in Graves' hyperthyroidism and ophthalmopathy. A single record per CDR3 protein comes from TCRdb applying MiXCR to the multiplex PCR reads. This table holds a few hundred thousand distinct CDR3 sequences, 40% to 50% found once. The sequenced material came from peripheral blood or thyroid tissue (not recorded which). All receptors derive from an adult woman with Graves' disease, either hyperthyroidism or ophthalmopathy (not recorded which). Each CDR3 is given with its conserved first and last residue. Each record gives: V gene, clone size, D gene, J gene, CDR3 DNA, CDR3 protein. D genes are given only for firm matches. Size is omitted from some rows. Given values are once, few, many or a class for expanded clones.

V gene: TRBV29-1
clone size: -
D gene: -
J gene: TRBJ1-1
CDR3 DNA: TGCAGCGTTGCAGGGGCCGAGAACACTGAAGCTTTCTTT
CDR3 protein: CSVAGAENTEAFF

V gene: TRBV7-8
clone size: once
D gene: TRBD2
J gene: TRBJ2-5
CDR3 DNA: TGTGCCAGCAGCTTAGGTCCATTGGGACTAGCGGGGACCCCAGGGACCCAGTACTTC
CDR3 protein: CASSLGPLGLAGTPGTQYF

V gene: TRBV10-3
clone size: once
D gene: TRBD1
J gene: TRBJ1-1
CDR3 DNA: TGTGCCATCAACAGCCCCAGGGGGGAGAACACTGAAGCTTTCTTT
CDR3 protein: CAINSPRGENTEAFF

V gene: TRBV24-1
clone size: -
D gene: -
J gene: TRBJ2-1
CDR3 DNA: TGTGCCACCAGTGATAGACAGAGCCAGTTCTTC
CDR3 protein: CATSDRQSQFF

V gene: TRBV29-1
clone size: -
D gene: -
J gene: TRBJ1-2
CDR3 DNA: TGCAGCGAGGGACCGTCGGGTTATGGCTACACCTTC
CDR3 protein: CSEGPSGYGYTF

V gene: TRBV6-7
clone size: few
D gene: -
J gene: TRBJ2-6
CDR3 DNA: TGTGCCAGCAGTTATACCTCAACGGGGGCCAACGTCCTGACTTTC
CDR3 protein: CASSYTSTGANVLTF

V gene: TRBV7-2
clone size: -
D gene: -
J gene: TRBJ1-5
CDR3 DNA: TGTGCCAGCAGCTCCAGGACGGATAGCAATCAGCCCCAGCATTTT
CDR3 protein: CASSSRTDSNQPQHF

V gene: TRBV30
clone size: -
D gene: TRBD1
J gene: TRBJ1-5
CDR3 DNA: TGTGCCTGGAGCCGGACAGGTCTAAGTCAGCCCCAGCATTTT
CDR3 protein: CAWSRTGLSQPQHF

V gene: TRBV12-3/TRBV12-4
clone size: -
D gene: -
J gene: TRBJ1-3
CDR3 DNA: TGTGCCAGCAGTTTACGGCAGAGTGGAAACACCATATATTTT
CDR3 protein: CASSLRQSGNTIYF

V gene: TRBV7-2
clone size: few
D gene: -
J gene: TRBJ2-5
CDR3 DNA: TGTGCCAGCAGCTTAGGGGTTGGGTTGTTTTCGACCCAGTACTTC
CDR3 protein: CASSLGVGLFSTQYF

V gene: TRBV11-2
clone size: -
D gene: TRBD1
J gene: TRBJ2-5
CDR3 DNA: TGTGCCAGCAGCTATCGGACAGGGGGAAGCGAGACCCAGTACTTC
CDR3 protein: CASSYRTGGSETQYF

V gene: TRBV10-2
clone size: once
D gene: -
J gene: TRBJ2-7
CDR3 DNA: TGTGCCAGCTCACCCTCACAGGTGGGGTTGTCCGAGCAGTACTTC
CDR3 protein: CASSPSQVGLSEQYF

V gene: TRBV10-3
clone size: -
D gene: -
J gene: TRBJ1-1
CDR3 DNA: TGTGCCATCAGTGAGCCGGGGGCGAAGAACACTGAAGCTTTCTTT
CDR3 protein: CAISEPGAKNTEAFF

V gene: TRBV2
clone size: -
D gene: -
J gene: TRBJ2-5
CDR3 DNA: TGTGCCATCGGGGCGGGGGCCCAAGAGACCCAGTACTTC
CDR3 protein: CAIGAGAQETQYF

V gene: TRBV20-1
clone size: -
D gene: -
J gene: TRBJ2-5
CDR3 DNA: TGCAGTGCTAGAGTTCGTTCCGGCGTTCAGGGGGAGACCCAGTACTTC
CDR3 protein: CSARVRSGVQGETQYF

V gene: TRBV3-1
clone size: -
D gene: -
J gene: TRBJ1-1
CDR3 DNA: TGTGCCAGCAGCCCGAGGACAGCCGGGCTAAACACTGAAGCTTTCTTT
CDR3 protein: CASSPRTAGLNTEAFF

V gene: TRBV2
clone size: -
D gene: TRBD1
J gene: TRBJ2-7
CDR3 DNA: TGTGCCAGCAGGGGGGGACAGGGGATCTACGAGCAGTACTTC
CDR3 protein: CASRGGQGIYEQYF

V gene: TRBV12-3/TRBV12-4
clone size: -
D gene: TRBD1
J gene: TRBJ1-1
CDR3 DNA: TGTGCCAGCAGCCAGGGACAGAGAAACACTGAAGCTTTCTTT
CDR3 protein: CASSQGQRNTEAFF

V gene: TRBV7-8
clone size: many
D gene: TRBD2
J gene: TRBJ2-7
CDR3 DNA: TGTGCCAGCAGCTTAGACCGACTAGCGGGCTACTACGAGCAGTACTTC
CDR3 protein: CASSLDRLAGYYEQYF

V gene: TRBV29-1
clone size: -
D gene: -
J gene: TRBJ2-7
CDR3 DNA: TGCAGCGTTGAAGAAGGTGGTGGGTTCGAGGGCGAGCAGTACTTC
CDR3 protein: CSVEEGGGFEGEQYF

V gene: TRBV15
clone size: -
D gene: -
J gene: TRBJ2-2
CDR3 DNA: TGTGCCACCAGCAGAGAGAAGGGAGGCGGGAACACCGGGGAGCTGTTTTTT
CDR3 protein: CATSREKGGGNTGELFF

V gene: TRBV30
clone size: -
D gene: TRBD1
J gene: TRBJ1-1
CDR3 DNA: TGTGCCTGGAGTCCCCGGACAGGGACTGAAGCTTTCTTT
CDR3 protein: CAWSPRTGTEAFF

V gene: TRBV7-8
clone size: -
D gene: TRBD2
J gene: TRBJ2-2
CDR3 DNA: TGTGCCAGCAGCTTAGCGCTCAGCGGGAGCTTTCGCACCGGGGAGCTCTTTTTT
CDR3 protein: CASSLALSGSFRTGELFF

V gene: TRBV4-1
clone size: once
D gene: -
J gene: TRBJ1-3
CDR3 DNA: TGCGCCAGCAGCCAACTGGGAAGGGGAAACACCATATATTTT
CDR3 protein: CASSQLGRGNTIYF

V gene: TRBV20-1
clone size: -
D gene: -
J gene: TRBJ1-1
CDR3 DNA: TGCAGTGCTAATATTCGGAGGGGCTTGAACACTGAAGCTTTCTTT
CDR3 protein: CSANIRRGLNTEAFF